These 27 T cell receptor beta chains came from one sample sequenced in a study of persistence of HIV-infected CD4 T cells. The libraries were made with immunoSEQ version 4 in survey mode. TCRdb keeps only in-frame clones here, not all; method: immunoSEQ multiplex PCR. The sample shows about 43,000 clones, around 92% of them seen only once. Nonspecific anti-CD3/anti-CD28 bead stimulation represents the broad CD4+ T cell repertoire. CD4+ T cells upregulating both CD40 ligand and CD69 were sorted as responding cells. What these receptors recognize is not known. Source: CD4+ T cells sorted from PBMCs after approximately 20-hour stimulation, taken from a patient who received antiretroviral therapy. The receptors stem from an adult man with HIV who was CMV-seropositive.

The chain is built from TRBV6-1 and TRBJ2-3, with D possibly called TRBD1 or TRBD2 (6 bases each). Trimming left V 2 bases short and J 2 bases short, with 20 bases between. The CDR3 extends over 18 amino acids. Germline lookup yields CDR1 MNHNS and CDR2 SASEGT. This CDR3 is CASSERGPTGHFTDTQYF. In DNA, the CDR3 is TGTGCCAGCAGTGAACGGGGGCCGACAGGTCACTTCACAGATACGCAGTATTTT.

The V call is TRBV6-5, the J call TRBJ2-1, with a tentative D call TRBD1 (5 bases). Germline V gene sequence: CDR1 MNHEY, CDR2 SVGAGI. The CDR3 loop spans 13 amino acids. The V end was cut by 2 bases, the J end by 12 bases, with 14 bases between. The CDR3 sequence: CASSYLKQGGQFF. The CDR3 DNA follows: TGTGCCAGCAGTTACCTAAAGCAGGGTGGGCAGTTCTTC.

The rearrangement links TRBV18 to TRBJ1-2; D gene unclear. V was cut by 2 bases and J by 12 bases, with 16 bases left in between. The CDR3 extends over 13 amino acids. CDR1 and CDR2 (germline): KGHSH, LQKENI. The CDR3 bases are TGTGCCAGCTCACCAGAATCCGGAGCCCGGGACACCTTC. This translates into CASSPESGARDTF.

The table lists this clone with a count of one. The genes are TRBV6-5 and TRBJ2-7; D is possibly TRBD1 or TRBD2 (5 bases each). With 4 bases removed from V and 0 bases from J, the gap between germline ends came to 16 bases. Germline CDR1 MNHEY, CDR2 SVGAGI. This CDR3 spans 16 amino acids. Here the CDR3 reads CASSWDLKANSYEQYF. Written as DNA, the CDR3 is TGTGCCAGCAGTTGGGACCTCAAAGCGAACTCCTACGAGCAGTACTTC.

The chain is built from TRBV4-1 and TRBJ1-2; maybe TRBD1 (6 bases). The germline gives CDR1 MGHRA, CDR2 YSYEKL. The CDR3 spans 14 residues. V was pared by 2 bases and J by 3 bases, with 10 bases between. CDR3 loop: CASSQPTGDYGYTF. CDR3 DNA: TGCGCCAGCAGCCAACCGACAGGCGACTATGGCTACACCTTC.

This CDR3 is CACIRVTEAFF. The DNA for the CDR3 is TGTGCCTGTATCCGGGTCACTGAAGCTTTCTTT. The genes are TRBV28 and TRBJ1-1, with D unclear. V was shortened by 11 bases and J by 4 bases, with 11 bases between the two germline ends. The CDR3 has 11 amino acids. Per the germline V gene, CDR1 is MDHEN and CDR2 is SYDVKM.

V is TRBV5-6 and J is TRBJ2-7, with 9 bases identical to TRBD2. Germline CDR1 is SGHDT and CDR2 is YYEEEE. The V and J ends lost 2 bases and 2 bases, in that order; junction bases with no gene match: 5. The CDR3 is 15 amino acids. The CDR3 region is CASSFDSGGPYEQYF. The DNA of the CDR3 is TGTGCCAGCAGCTTTGATAGCGGGGGACCCTACGAGCAGTACTTC.

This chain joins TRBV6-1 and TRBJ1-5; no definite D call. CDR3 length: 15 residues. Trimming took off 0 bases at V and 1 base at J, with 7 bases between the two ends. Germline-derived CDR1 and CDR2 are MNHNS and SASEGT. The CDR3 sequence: CASSEASASNQPQHF. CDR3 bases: TGTGCCAGCAGTGAAGCTTCTGCGAGCAATCAGCCCCAGCATTTT.

The CDR3 DNA is TGCGCCAGCAGCCAAGAACAGGGTTTCGGACAGCCCCAGCATTTT. Amino acids: CASSQEQGFGQPQHF. V gene TRBV4-1 combines with J gene TRBJ1-5; D perhaps matches TRBD1 (6 bases). The CDR3 spans 15 residues. Per germline, CDR1 MGHRA and CDR2 YSYEKL. V gave up 0 bases and J gave up 7 bases, with 13 bases separating them.

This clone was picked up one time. The DNA of the CDR3 is TGTGCCAGCAGTGAGATAGGGGCGAACACCGGGGAGCTGTTTTTT. Translation gives CASSEIGANTGELFF. The chain combines TRBV25-1 with TRBJ2-2, with D maybe TRBD1 (5 bases). V lost 3 bases and J lost 0, with 8 bases in between. From germline, CDR1 is MGHDK and CDR2 SYGVNS. The CDR3 extends over 15 amino acids.

The CDR3 coding sequence is TGTGCCAGCAGAGTTCTAGCGGGGGGGCCCGATACGCAGTATTTT. Amino acid sequence: CASRVLAGGPDTQYF. The chain combines TRBV28 with TRBJ2-3; 12 bases are a match to TRBD2. Germline CDR1 MDHEN, CDR2 SYDVKM. The CDR3 is 15 residues long. V lost 6 bases, J lost 6 bases, and 7 bases stayed unmatched.

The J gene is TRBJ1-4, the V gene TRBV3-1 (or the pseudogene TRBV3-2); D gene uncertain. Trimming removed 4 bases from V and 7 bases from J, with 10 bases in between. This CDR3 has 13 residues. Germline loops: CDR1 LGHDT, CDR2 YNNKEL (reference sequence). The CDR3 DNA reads TGTGCCAGCAGCCTCGGGCAACCTGAAAAACTGTTTTTT. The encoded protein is CASSLGQPEKLFF.

CDR3 in DNA: TGTGCCAGCAGCTCCGGACAGGGAACTGAAGCTTTCTTT. Its protein is CASSSGQGTEAFF. This chain links TRBV7-2 with TRBJ1-1, with 8 bases that match TRBD1. CDR3 length: 13 residues. CDR1 is SGHTA and CDR2 is FQGNSA in the germline V gene. V shed 4 bases and J 5 bases; nucleotides not matched to a gene: 3.

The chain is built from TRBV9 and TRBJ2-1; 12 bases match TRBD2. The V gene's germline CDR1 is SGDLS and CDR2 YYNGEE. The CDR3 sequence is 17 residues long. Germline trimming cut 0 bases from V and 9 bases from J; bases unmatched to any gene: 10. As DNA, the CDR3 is TGTGCCAGCAGCGTAGTGGGGCTAGCGGGGGGGCAGGGTGAGCAGTTCTTC. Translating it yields CASSVVGLAGGQGEQFF. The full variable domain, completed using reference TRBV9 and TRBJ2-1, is DSGVTQTPKHLITATGQRVTLRCSPRSGDLSVYWYQQSLDQGLQFLIQYYNGEERAKGNILERFSAQQFPDLHSELNLSSLELGDSALYFCASSVVGLAGGQGEQFFGPGTRLTVL.

CDR3 sequence reads: CATLTTDTQYF. The CDR3 DNA follows: TGTGCCACCCTAACTACAGATACGCAGTATTTT. The chain recombines TRBV10-3 with TRBJ2-3; D unclear. Trimming pared 10 bases from V and 3 bases from J, leaving 8 bases between. CDR3 length equals 11 residues. The germline V gene encodes CDR1 ENHRY and CDR2 SYGVKD.

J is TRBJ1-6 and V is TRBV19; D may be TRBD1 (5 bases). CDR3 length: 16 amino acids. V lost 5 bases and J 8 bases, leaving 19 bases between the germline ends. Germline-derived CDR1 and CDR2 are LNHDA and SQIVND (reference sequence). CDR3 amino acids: CASSAFRDPRDSPLHF. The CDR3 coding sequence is TGTGCCAGTAGTGCCTTCCGGGACCCTCGGGATTCACCCCTCCACTTT.

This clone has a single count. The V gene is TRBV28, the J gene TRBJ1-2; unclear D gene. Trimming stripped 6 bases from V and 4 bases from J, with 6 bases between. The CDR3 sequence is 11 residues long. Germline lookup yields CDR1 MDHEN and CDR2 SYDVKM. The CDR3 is CASRSGYGYTF. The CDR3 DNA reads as TGTGCCAGCAGGTCTGGCTATGGCTACACCTTC.

The CDR3 loop reads CASKAPGGSPLHF. For the CDR3, the DNA is TGTGCCAGTAAGGCTCCTGGAGGGTCACCCCTCCACTTT. The rearrangement joins TRBV19 to TRBJ1-6; no clear D. V was clipped by 7 bases and J by 10 bases, with 14 bases between them. CDR3 length: 13 residues. Per germline, CDR1 LNHDA and CDR2 SQIVND (reference sequence).

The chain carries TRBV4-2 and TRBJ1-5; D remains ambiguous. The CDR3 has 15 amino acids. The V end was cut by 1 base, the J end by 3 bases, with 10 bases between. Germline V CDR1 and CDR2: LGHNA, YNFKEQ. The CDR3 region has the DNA TGTGCCAGCAGCCAAGCCGCAGTCCCCAATCAGCCCCAGCATTTT. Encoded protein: CASSQAAVPNQPQHF.

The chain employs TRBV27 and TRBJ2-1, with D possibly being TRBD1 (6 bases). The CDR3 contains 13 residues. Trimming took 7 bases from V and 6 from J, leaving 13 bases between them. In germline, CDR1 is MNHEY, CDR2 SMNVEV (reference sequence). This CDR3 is CASNFQGSNEQFF. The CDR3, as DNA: TGTGCCAGCAACTTCCAGGGGTCCAATGAGCAGTTCTTC.

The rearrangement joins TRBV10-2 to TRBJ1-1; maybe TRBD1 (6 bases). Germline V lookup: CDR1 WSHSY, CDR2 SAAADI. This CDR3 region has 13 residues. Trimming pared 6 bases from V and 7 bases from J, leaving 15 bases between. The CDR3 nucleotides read TGCGCCAGCAGCCCCAGGGGCCCGGATGAAGCTTTCTTT. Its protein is CASSPRGPDEAFF.

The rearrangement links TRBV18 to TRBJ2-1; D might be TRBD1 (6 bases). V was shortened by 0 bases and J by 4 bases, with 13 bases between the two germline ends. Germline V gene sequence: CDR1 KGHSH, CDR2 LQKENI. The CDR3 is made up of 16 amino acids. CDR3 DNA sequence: TGTGCCAGCTCACCACCGATAGGGACAAAGTACAATGAGCAGTTCTTC. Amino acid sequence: CASSPPIGTKYNEQFF.

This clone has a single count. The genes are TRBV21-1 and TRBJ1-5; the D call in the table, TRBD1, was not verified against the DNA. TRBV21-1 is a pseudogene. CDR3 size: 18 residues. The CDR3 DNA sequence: TGTGCCAGCAGCTCCCCCCTTTGGACAGGGTCTGACAATCAGCCCCAGCATTTT. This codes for CASSSPLWTGSDNQPQHF.

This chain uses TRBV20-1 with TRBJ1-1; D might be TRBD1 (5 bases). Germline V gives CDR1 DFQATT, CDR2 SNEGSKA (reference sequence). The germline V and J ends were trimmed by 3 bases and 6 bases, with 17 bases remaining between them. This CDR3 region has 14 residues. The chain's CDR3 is CSASPGTVGAEAFF. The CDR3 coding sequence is TGCAGTGCTAGTCCCGGGACGGTGGGCGCTGAAGCTTTCTTT.

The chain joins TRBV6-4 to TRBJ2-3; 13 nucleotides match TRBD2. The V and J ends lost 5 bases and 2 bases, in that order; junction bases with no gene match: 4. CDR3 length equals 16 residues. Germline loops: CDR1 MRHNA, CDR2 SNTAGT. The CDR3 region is CASSTTSGGPTDTQYF. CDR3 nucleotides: TGTGCCAGCAGTACGACTAGCGGGGGGCCCACAGATACGCAGTATTTT.

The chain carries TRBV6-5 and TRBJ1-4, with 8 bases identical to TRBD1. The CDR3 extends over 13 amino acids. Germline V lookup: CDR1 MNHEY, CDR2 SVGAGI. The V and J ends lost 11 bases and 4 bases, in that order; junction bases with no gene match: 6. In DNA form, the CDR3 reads TGTGCCGGACAGGGAACATTTAATGAAAAACTGTTTTTT. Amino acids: CAGQGTFNEKLFF.

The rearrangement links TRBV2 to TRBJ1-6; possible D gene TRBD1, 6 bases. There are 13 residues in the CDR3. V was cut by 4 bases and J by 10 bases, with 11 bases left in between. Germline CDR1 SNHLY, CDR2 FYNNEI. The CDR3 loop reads CASSAYRDSPLHF. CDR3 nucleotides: TGTGCCAGCAGTGCCTACAGGGACTCACCCCTCCACTTT.